The T cell receptor beta chain described here comes from a study of vaccination effects on CD4 cells after COVID-19. Study observations and caveats: Researchers report that only 1 of 255 vaccine-induced clones in healthy vaccinees cross-reacted with common cold coronaviruses. Late after vaccination, infection- and vaccine-induced clones showed marked clonal contraction.

This clone has a handful of counts. What it binds is not known. In the same sample, other DNA sequences code for this CDR3. From germline, CDR1 is MDHEN and CDR2 SYDVKM. V was clipped by 6 bases and J by 7 bases; unmatched bases: 8. This CDR3 has 14 residues. Generated by immunoSEQ multiplex PCR, the TCRdb table keeps only in-frame clones and is missing some. This sample has roughly 34,000 clones, with around 82% found just once. ViraFEST used viral peptide pools to expand antigen-specific CD4+ T cells before sequencing. The culture ran for roughly ten days before CD4+ T cells were isolated. BNT162b2 vaccine or mRNA-1273 vaccine was given to participants in two doses. In the vaccine recipients, nucleocapsid antibodies were negative and there was no prior SARS-CoV-2 infection.

This sequence joins TRBV28 and TRBJ1-5; 8 positions match TRBD1. Sequencing used CD4+ T cells from PBMCs cultured with HCoV-NL63 spike peptides, obtained after COVID-19 vaccination. This clonotype originated in a human donor who received a COVID-19 vaccine. Some clones in this sample may be carry-over from other donors' samples. The CDR3 DNA sequence: TGTGCCAGCAGCAGTCAGGGGGCACGGCAGCCCCAGCATTTT. Its protein product is CASSSQGARQPQHF.